This is a list of T cell receptor beta chains from one sample in a study of T cell changes during pregnancy in multiple sclerosis. Clones were read by immunoSEQ multiplex PCR, and TCRdb kept only the in-frame ones, dropping some. The sample includes approximately 130,000 clones, around 97% of them seen just once. The sample consisted of peripheral blood, taken after pregnancy. The receptors were gathered from a female donor with multiple sclerosis, enrolled in a pregnancy study. Each CDR3 is given with its conserved first and last residue. A D gene is named only where the DNA matches it firmly. Size tells how often a clone was seen (once, few, many) or the class of an expanded clone, and some rows leave it out.

j_call: TRBJ2-5; v_call: TRBV6-5; d_call: TRBD2; clone_size: .; cdr3_aa: CASSSLTSGKQETQYF; cdr3_nt: TGTGCCAGCAGTTCCCTGACTAGCGGGAAACAAGAGACCCAGTACTTC
j_call: TRBJ1-2; v_call: TRBV5-1; d_call: TRBD1; clone_size: .; cdr3_aa: CASSSGTGVGLSGYTF; cdr3_nt: TGCGCCAGCAGCTCCGGGACAGGGGTTGGGTTATCTGGCTACACCTTC
j_call: TRBJ2-7; v_call: TRBV6-1; d_call: TRBD1; clone_size: .; cdr3_aa: CASSDPGTGKYEQYF; cdr3_nt: TGTGCCAGCAGTGACCCCGGGACAGGGAAATACGAGCAGTACTTC
j_call: TRBJ2-3; v_call: TRBV11-3; d_call: .; clone_size: .; cdr3_aa: CASSSELDTQYF; cdr3_nt: TGTGCCAGCAGCTCGGAGTTAGATACGCAGTATTTT
j_call: TRBJ1-4; v_call: TRBV7-9; d_call: .; clone_size: .; cdr3_aa: CASSSSEKLFF; cdr3_nt: TGTGCCAGCAGCTCCAGTGAAAAACTGTTTTTT
j_call: TRBJ2-7; v_call: TRBV6-5; d_call: TRBD2; clone_size: once; cdr3_aa: CASSLYAGGSYEQYF; cdr3_nt: TGTGCCAGCAGCTTATATGCGGGGGGCTCCTACGAGCAGTACTTC
j_call: TRBJ2-3; v_call: TRBV27; d_call: TRBD2; clone_size: .; cdr3_aa: CASSSGQGGSTDTQYF; cdr3_nt: TGTGCCAGCAGTTCGGGGCAGGGAGGGAGCACAGATACGCAGTATTTT
j_call: TRBJ2-1; v_call: TRBV14; d_call: .; clone_size: .; cdr3_aa: CASSQDLARHNEQFF; cdr3_nt: TGTGCCAGCAGCCAAGATCTCGCTAGACACAATGAGCAGTTCTTC
j_call: TRBJ2-7; v_call: TRBV25-1; d_call: .; clone_size: .; cdr3_aa: CASSTPGAPYEQYF; cdr3_nt: TGTGCCAGCAGCACCCCAGGGGCTCCCTACGAGCAGTACTTC
j_call: TRBJ2-2; v_call: TRBV6-5; d_call: .; clone_size: .; cdr3_aa: CASSYQESTGELFF; cdr3_nt: TGTGCCAGCAGTTACCAGGAATCCACCGGGGAGCTGTTTTTT
j_call: TRBJ1-1; v_call: TRBV7-9; d_call: .; clone_size: .; cdr3_aa: CASSLKAPTENTEAFF; cdr3_nt: TGTGCCAGCAGCTTAAAAGCGCCGACAGAGAACACTGAAGCTTTCTTT
j_call: TRBJ2-7; v_call: TRBV10-3; d_call: TRBD2; clone_size: .; cdr3_aa: CAISASGAPKGSYEQYF; cdr3_nt: TGTGCCATCTCGGCTAGCGGGGCCCCTAAAGGGTCCTACGAGCAGTACTTC
j_call: TRBJ1-5; v_call: TRBV7-8; d_call: TRBD1; clone_size: .; cdr3_aa: CASSLSGTVSNQPQHF; cdr3_nt: TGTGCCAGCAGCTTGTCCGGGACAGTTAGCAATCAGCCCCAGCATTTT
j_call: TRBJ1-2; v_call: TRBV27; d_call: .; clone_size: .; cdr3_aa: CASSFVVGYGYTF; cdr3_nt: TGTGCCAGCAGTTTTGTAGTCGGCTATGGCTACACCTTC
j_call: TRBJ2-3; v_call: TRBV4-3; d_call: TRBD2; clone_size: .; cdr3_aa: CASSINSGSWTDTQYF; cdr3_nt: TGCGCCAGCAGTATCAATAGCGGGAGCTGGACAGATACGCAGTATTTT
j_call: TRBJ2-4; v_call: TRBV28; d_call: TRBD1; clone_size: .; cdr3_aa: CASSPRTGLAKNIQYF; cdr3_nt: TGTGCCAGCAGTCCTAGGACAGGACTAGCCAAAAACATTCAGTACTTC
j_call: TRBJ2-3; v_call: TRBV7-2; d_call: TRBD2; clone_size: .; cdr3_aa: CASSQRLAGYTQYF; cdr3_nt: TGTGCCAGCAGCCAACGACTAGCGGGATATACGCAGTATTTT
j_call: TRBJ2-3; v_call: TRBV2; d_call: .; clone_size: .; cdr3_aa: CASIAGGTADTQYF; cdr3_nt: TGTGCCAGCATAGCTGGGGGCACGGCAGATACGCAGTATTTT
j_call: TRBJ2-3; v_call: TRBV5-8; d_call: .; clone_size: .; cdr3_aa: CASSLLDTQYF; cdr3_nt: TGTGCCAGCAGCTTACTAGATACGCAGTATTTT
j_call: TRBJ2-1; v_call: TRBV27; d_call: .; clone_size: .; cdr3_aa: CASKINSLYASSEQFF; cdr3_nt: TGTGCCAGCAAAATAAACAGCCTGTATGCGTCCAGTGAGCAGTTCTTC
j_call: TRBJ2-1; v_call: TRBV7-6; d_call: TRBD1; clone_size: .; cdr3_aa: CASSSGQGARGGRAFYNEQFF; cdr3_nt: TGTGCCAGCAGCTCGGGACAGGGGGCGCGTGGCGGGAGGGCCTTTTACAATGAGCAGTTCTTC
j_call: TRBJ2-7; v_call: TRBV4-3; d_call: .; clone_size: .; cdr3_aa: CASSQDLGDTYEQYF; cdr3_nt: TGCGCCAGCAGCCAAGATCTGGGGGACACTTACGAGCAGTACTTC
j_call: TRBJ2-2; v_call: TRBV29-1; d_call: .; clone_size: .; cdr3_aa: CSVGNWPGAGELFF; cdr3_nt: TGCAGCGTTGGAAACTGGCCGGGAGCCGGGGAGCTGTTTTTT
j_call: TRBJ2-2; v_call: TRBV29-1; d_call: .; clone_size: .; cdr3_aa: CSVDQATGELFF; cdr3_nt: TGCAGCGTTGATCAGGCTACCGGGGAGCTGTTTTTT
j_call: TRBJ2-3; v_call: TRBV11-3; d_call: TRBD2; clone_size: few; cdr3_aa: CASSWTSGRSDTQYF; cdr3_nt: TGTGCCAGCAGCTGGACTAGCGGGAGATCAGATACGCAGTATTTT
j_call: TRBJ2-7; v_call: TRBV29-1; d_call: .; clone_size: .; cdr3_aa: CSVEGGFPNEQYF; cdr3_nt: TGCAGCGTTGAAGGCGGGTTTCCCAACGAGCAGTACTTC
j_call: TRBJ2-3; v_call: TRBV18; d_call: TRBD2; clone_size: .; cdr3_aa: CASSPLAGGSTDTQYF; cdr3_nt: TGTGCCAGCTCACCCCTAGCGGGAGGAAGCACAGATACGCAGTATTTT
j_call: TRBJ1-1; v_call: TRBV6-1; d_call: TRBD1; clone_size: once; cdr3_aa: CASSVTTGTISTEAFF; cdr3_nt: TGTGCCAGCAGTGTGACGACAGGGACAATCAGCACTGAAGCTTTCTTT
j_call: TRBJ2-1; v_call: TRBV6-5; d_call: TRBD2; clone_size: .; cdr3_aa: CASSSLAGVGEQFF; cdr3_nt: TGTGCCAGCAGTTCCCTAGCGGGAGTAGGAGAGCAGTTCTTC
j_call: TRBJ1-5; v_call: TRBV19; d_call: .; clone_size: few; cdr3_aa: CASTRGQTNSNQPQHF; cdr3_nt: TGTGCCAGTACCAGAGGACAGACGAATAGCAATCAGCCCCAGCATTTT
j_call: TRBJ2-1; v_call: TRBV4-3; d_call: TRBD1; clone_size: once; cdr3_aa: CASSRQGSEQFF; cdr3_nt: TGCGCCAGCAGCCGACAGGGGAGTGAGCAGTTCTTC
j_call: TRBJ2-3; v_call: TRBV7-3; d_call: .; clone_size: .; cdr3_aa: CASSLSGSSTDTQYF; cdr3_nt: TGTGCCAGCAGCTTAAGCGGATCTAGCACAGATACGCAGTATTTT
j_call: TRBJ2-2; v_call: TRBV19; d_call: TRBD1; clone_size: .; cdr3_aa: CASSISGGTTGELFF; cdr3_nt: TGTGCCAGTAGTATATCAGGGGGAACCACCGGGGAGCTGTTTTTT
j_call: TRBJ2-5; v_call: TRBV14; d_call: TRBD1; clone_size: .; cdr3_aa: CASSRGQVETQYF; cdr3_nt: TGTGCCAGCAGCCGAGGACAGGTAGAGACCCAGTACTTC
j_call: TRBJ2-7; v_call: TRBV27; d_call: TRBD1; clone_size: .; cdr3_aa: CASSTPGTDYEQYF; cdr3_nt: TGTGCCAGCAGTACCCCAGGGACAGACTACGAGCAGTACTTC
j_call: TRBJ2-1; v_call: TRBV5-4; d_call: .; clone_size: .; cdr3_aa: CASMSPGTWNNEQFF; cdr3_nt: TGTGCCAGCATGTCACCCGGGACTTGGAACAATGAGCAGTTCTTC
j_call: TRBJ2-7; v_call: TRBV28; d_call: TRBD2; clone_size: .; cdr3_aa: CASSLVAGGSYEQYF; cdr3_nt: TGTGCCAGCAGTTTAGTGGCGGGGGGCTCCTACGAGCAGTACTTC
j_call: TRBJ2-3; v_call: TRBV5-1; d_call: .; clone_size: .; cdr3_aa: CASSLSGVGDTQYF; cdr3_nt: TGCGCCAGCAGCTTGTCGGGAGTTGGGGATACGCAGTATTTT
j_call: TRBJ2-7; v_call: TRBV20-1; d_call: .; clone_size: .; cdr3_aa: CSAIGLYEQYF; cdr3_nt: TGCAGTGCCATTGGCCTCTACGAGCAGTACTTC
j_call: TRBJ1-2; v_call: TRBV7-2; d_call: .; clone_size: .; cdr3_aa: CATTQGPNYGYTF; cdr3_nt: TGTGCCACCACGCAGGGGCCTAACTATGGCTACACCTTC
j_call: TRBJ2-1; v_call: TRBV2; d_call: TRBD2; clone_size: .; cdr3_aa: CASSATSGSYNEQFF; cdr3_nt: TGTGCCAGCAGTGCGACTAGCGGGAGTTACAATGAGCAGTTCTTC
j_call: TRBJ2-7; v_call: TRBV5-1; d_call: .; clone_size: .; cdr3_aa: CASSLVAEYEQYF; cdr3_nt: TGCGCCAGCAGCTTGGTGGCGGAGTACGAGCAGTACTTC
j_call: TRBJ1-5; v_call: TRBV27; d_call: TRBD1; clone_size: .; cdr3_aa: CASRPTGVYQPQHF; cdr3_nt: TGTGCCAGCAGACCGACAGGGGTCTATCAGCCCCAGCATTTT
j_call: TRBJ2-3; v_call: TRBV9; d_call: TRBD2; clone_size: .; cdr3_aa: CASSVQAGGSPTDTQYF; cdr3_nt: TGTGCCAGCAGCGTACAAGCGGGCGGGAGCCCCACAGATACGCAGTATTTT
j_call: TRBJ2-7; v_call: TRBV4-2; d_call: TRBD1; clone_size: .; cdr3_aa: CASSQEGQGGDEQYF; cdr3_nt: TGTGCCAGCAGCCAAGAGGGACAGGGAGGCGACGAGCAGTACTTC
j_call: TRBJ2-7; v_call: TRBV7-2; d_call: .; clone_size: .; cdr3_aa: CASATEGRGIYEQYF; cdr3_nt: TGTGCCAGCGCCACCGAGGGGCGCGGGATCTACGAGCAGTACTTC
j_call: TRBJ1-2; v_call: TRBV29-1; d_call: TRBD1; clone_size: .; cdr3_aa: CSVETGGYGYTF; cdr3_nt: TGCAGCGTAGAGACAGGGGGCTATGGCTACACCTTC
j_call: TRBJ2-1; v_call: TRBV2; d_call: TRBD1; clone_size: .; cdr3_aa: CASSEALLPGQGPNEQFF; cdr3_nt: TGTGCCAGCAGTGAAGCCCTGTTGCCGGGACAGGGCCCCAATGAGCAGTTCTTC
j_call: TRBJ2-1; v_call: TRBV19; d_call: TRBD2; clone_size: .; cdr3_aa: CASSIGLVDEQFF; cdr3_nt: TGTGCCAGTAGCATCGGACTAGTCGATGAGCAGTTCTTC
j_call: TRBJ2-7; v_call: TRBV5-6; d_call: TRBD1; clone_size: .; cdr3_aa: CASSIGQGGSYEQYF; cdr3_nt: TGTGCCAGCAGCATCGGACAGGGAGGATCTTACGAGCAGTACTTC
j_call: TRBJ2-7; v_call: TRBV9; d_call: TRBD2; clone_size: .; cdr3_aa: CASSHKRLAETYEQYF; cdr3_nt: TGTGCCAGCAGCCATAAACGACTAGCGGAGACCTACGAGCAGTACTTC